Below are 7 T cell receptor beta chains sequenced from a single sample in a study of T cell repertoires in cytomegalovirus infection. These receptors have no identified antigens. TCRdb reprocessed the reads via MiXCR and lists one record per CDR3 protein. The data show about half a million distinct CDR3 sequences, around a third seen once. The sequencing here drew on cultured PBMCs, taken from culture after CMV antigen stimulation. These receptors came from a human donor in good health (CMV status not recorded). Some clones in this sample may be carry-over from other donors' samples.

There are many counts of this clonotype. The chain has TRBV7-2 and TRBJ2-5, with 7 bases fitting TRBD2. The length of the CDR3 is 15 residues. Unmatched junction bases numbered 6, after V lost 1 base and J lost 4 bases. Germline V gene lookup returns CDR1 SGHTA and CDR2 FQGNSA. This CDR3 reads CASSLGGGPRETQYF. The CDR3 bases are TGTGCCAGCAGCTTAGGGGGGGGACCACGAGAGACCCAGTACTTC.

This chain joins TRBV7-9 and TRBJ1-4; no clear D gene. The CDR3 loop spans 18 amino acids. Germline loops: CDR1 SEHNR, CDR2 FQNEAQ (reference sequence). Trimming took 4 bases from V and 4 from J, leaving 22 bases between them. CDR3 sequence: CASSSKSQAVGYNEKLFF. CDR3 coding DNA: TGTGCCAGCAGCTCAAAAAGCCAGGCGGTCGGCTATAATGAAAAACTGTTTTTT.

The chain uses TRBV4-3 and TRBJ2-7, with no clear D. This CDR3 is 16 amino acids long. The germline V gene has CDR1 LGHNA and CDR2 YSLEER. V dropped 0 bases and J dropped 6 bases, with 18 bases sitting between them. The CDR3 sequence is CASSQEYVEAACEQYF. The DNA of the CDR3 is TGCGCCAGCAGCCAAGAGTATGTTGAGGCAGCGTGCGAGCAGTACTTC.

The chain employs TRBV7-9 and TRBJ2-5; possibly TRBD2 for D (6 bases). Per the germline V gene, CDR1 is SEHNR and CDR2 is FQNEAQ (reference sequence). This CDR3 is 15 amino acids long. Trimming pared 5 bases from V and 9 bases from J, leaving 22 bases between. CDR3 DNA sequence: TGTGCCAGCAGCCCGCTTAGCGGAGGCGTGGCGGCCCAGTACTTC. Translation: CASSPLSGGVAAQYF.

The sample holds a few counts of this clonotype. CDR3 nucleotide sequence: TGTGCCAGTATCCCCTCCACCGCCAACACTGAAGCTTTCTTT. This codes for CASIPSTANTEAFF. The chain is built from TRBV19 and TRBJ1-1; unclear D gene. Trimming pared 7 bases from V and 2 bases from J, leaving 14 bases between. The CDR3 sequence is 14 residues long. Germline loops: CDR1 LNHDA, CDR2 SQIVND (reference sequence).

The rearrangement joins TRBV27 to TRBJ2-7; 8 bases are a match to TRBD2. After removal of 6 bases from V and 2 bases from J, the junction contained 12 bases not matched to a gene. Germline-derived CDR1 and CDR2 are MNHEY and SMNVEV (reference sequence). This CDR3 spans 16 amino acids. CDR3 nucleotides: TGTGCCAGCAGACTAGCGGAACCGACCCCTACCTACGAGCAGTACGTC. Its protein is CASRLAEPTPTYEQYV.

This clonotype has more than one count but fewer than ten. At one of its ends the junction is not consistent with the germline gene, which may arise from a read error. CDR3 region: CASSVSGQGIYGYTF. The CDR3 DNA reads TGTGCCAGCAGTGTATCGGGACAGGGTATCTATGGCTACACCTTC. The rearrangement joins TRBV27 to TRBJ1-2, with TRBD1 identical over 9 bases. The germline V gene has CDR1 MNHEY and CDR2 SMNVEV (reference sequence). This CDR3 spans 15 amino acids.